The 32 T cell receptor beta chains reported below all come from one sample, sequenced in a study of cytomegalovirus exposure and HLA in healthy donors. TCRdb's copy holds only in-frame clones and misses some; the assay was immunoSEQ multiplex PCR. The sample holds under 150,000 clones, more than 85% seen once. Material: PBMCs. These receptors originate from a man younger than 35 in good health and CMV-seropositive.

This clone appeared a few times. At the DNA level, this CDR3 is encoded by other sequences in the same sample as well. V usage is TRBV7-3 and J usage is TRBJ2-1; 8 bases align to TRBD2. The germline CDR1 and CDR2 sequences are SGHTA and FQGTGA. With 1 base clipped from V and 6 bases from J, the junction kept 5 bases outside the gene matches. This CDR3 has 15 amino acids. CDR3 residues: CASSLRAGAGNEQFF. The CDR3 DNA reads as TGTGCCAGCAGCTTAAGAGCGGGAGCCGGCAATGAGCAGTTCTTC.

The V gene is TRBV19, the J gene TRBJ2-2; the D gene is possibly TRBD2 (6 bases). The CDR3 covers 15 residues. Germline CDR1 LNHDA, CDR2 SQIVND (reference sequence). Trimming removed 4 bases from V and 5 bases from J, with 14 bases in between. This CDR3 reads CASSRKGTGTGELFF. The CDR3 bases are TGTGCCAGTAGTAGAAAGGGGACTGGTACCGGGGAGCTGTTTTTT.

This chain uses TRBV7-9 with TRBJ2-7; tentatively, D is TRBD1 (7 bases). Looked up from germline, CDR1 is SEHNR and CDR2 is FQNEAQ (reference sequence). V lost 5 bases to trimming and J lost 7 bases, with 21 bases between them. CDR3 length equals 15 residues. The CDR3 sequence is CASSLQGSQAGEQYF. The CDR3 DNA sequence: TGTGCCAGCAGCCTACAGGGGTCGCAGGCGGGGGAGCAGTACTTC.

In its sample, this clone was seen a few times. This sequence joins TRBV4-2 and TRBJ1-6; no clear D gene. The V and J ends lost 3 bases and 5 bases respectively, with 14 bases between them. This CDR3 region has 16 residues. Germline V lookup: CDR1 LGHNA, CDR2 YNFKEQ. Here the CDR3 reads CASSQILQLNNSPLHF. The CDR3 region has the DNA TGTGCCAGCAGCCAGATCTTACAGCTTAATAATTCACCCCTCCACTTT.

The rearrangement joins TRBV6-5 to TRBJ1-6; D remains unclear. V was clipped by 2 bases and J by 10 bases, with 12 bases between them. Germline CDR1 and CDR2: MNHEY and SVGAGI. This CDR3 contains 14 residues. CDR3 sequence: CASSYGGRGSPLHF. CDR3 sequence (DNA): TGTGCCAGCAGTTACGGAGGGCGTGGGTCACCCCTCCACTTT.

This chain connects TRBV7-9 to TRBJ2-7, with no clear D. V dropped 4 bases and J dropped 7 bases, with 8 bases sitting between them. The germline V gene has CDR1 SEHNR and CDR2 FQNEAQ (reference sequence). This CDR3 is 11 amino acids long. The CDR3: CASSSIREQYF. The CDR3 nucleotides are TGTGCCAGCAGCTCAATCCGGGAGCAGTACTTC.

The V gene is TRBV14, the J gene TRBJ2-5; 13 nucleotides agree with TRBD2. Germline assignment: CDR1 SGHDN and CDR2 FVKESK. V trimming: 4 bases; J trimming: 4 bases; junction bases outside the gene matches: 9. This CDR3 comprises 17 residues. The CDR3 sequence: CASSRTGTSGIGETQYF. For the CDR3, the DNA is TGTGCCAGCAGCCGAACCGGGACTAGCGGGATTGGAGAGACCCAGTACTTC.

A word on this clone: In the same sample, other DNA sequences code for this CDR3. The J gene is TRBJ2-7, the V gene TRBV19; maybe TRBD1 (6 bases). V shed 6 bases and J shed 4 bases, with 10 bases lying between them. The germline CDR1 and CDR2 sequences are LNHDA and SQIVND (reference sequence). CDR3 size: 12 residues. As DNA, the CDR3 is TGTGCCAGTAGCAGGGGCTATTACGAGCAGTACTTC. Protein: CASSRGYYEQYF.

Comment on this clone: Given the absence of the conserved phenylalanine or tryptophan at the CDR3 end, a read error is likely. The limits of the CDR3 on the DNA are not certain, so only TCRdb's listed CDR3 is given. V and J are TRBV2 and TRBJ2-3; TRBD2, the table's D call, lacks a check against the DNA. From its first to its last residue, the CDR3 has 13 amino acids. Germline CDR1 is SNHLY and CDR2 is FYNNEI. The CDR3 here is CASTLTEGTRKVP.

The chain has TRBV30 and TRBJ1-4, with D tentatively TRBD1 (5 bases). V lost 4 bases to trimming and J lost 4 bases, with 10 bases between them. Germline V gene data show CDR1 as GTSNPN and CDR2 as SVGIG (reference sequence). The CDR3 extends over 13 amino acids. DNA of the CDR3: TGTGCCTGGAAGGGGCAGGGTAATGAAAAACTGTTTTTT. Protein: CAWKGQGNEKLFF.

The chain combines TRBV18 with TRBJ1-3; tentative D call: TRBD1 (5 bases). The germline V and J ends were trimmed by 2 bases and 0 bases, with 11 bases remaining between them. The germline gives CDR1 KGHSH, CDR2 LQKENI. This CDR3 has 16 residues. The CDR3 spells CASSPALQDSGNTIYF. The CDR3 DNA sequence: TGTGCCAGCTCACCAGCATTACAGGACTCTGGAAACACCATATATTTT. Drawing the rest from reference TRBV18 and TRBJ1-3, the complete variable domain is NAGVMQNPRHLVRRRGQEARLRCSPMKGHSHVYWYRQLPEEGLKFMVYLQKENIIDESGMPKERFSAEFPKEGPSILRIQQVVRGDSAAYFCASSPALQDSGNTIYFGEGSWLTVV.

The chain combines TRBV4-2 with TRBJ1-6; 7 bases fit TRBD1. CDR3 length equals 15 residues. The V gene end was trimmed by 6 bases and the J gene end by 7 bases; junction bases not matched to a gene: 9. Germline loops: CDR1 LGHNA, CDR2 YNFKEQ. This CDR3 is CASSGSGGSNSPLHF. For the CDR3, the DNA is TGTGCCAGCAGTGGCTCAGGGGGATCAAATTCACCCCTCCACTTT.

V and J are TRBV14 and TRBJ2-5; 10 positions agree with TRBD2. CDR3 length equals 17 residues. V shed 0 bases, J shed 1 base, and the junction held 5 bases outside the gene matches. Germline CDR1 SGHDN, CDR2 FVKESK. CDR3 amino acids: CASSQDRGLAAQETQYF. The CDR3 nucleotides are TGTGCCAGCAGCCAAGATAGAGGACTAGCGGCCCAAGAGACCCAGTACTTC.

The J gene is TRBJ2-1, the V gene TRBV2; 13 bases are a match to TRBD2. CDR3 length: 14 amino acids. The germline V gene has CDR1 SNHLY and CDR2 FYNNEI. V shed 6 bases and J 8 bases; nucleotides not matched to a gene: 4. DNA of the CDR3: TGTGCCAGCAGGGGGACTAGCGGGGACTATGAGCAGTTCTTC. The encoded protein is CASRGTSGDYEQFF.

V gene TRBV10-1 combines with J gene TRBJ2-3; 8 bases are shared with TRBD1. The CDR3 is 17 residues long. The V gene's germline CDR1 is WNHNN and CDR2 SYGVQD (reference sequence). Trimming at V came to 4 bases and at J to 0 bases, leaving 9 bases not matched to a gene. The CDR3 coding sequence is TGCGCCAGCAGTGCTACGACGACAGGGGCTAGCACAGATACGCAGTATTTT. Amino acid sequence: CASSATTTGASTDTQYF.

CDR3 DNA sequence: TGCGCCAGCAGTGAGCCCGGGGGGGAACAGTACTTC. Translation: CASSEPGGEQYF. The chain couples TRBV10-2 to TRBJ2-7; 8 bases line up with TRBD2. The CDR3 has 12 residues. Germline values: CDR1 WSHSY, CDR2 SAAADI. The ends lost 2 bases at V and 10 bases at J; junction bases unmatched: 4.

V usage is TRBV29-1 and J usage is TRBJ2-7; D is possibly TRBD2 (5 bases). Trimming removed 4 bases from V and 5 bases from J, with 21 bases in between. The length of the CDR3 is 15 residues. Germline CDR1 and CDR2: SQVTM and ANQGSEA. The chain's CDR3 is CSVVPGPSPLNEQYF. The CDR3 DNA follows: TGCAGCGTTGTCCCGGGTCCTAGCCCTCTCAACGAGCAGTACTTC.

The DNA of the CDR3 is TGTGCCAGCAGCCTCCTGGACAATCTCTACGAGCAGTACTTC. Amino acid sequence: CASSLLDNLYEQYF. The rearrangement uses TRBV7-8 and TRBJ2-7, with D possibly TRBD1 on 5 matching bases. V dropped 5 bases and J dropped 3 bases, with 14 bases sitting between them. CDR3 length equals 14 residues. The germline V gene has CDR1 SGHVS and CDR2 FQNEAQ.

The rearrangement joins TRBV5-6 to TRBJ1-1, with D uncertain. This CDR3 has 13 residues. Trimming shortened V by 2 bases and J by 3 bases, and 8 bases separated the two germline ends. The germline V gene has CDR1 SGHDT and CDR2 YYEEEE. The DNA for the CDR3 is TGTGCCAGCAGCTTAATCCTTTACACTGAAGCTTTCTTT. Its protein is CASSLILYTEAFF.

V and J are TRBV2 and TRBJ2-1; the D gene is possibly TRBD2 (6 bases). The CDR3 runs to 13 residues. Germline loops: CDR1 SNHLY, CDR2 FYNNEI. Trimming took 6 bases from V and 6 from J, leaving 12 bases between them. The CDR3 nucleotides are TGTGCCAGCAGGAGACTAGGCGGCAATGAGCAGTTCTTC. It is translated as CASRRLGGNEQFF.

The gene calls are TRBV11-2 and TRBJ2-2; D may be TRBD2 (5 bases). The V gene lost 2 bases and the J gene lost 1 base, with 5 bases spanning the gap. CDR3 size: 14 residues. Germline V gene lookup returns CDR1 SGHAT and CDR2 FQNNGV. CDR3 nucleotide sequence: TGTGCCAGCAGCTTAACTAGGAACACCGGGGAGCTGTTTTTT. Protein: CASSLTRNTGELFF.

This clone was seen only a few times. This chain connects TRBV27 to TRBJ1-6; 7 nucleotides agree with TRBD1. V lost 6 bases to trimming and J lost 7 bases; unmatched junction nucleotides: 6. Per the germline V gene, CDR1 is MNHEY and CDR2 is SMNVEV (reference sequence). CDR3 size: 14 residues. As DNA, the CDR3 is TGTGCCAGCAGACGGGGACAGATCAATTCACCCCTCCACTTT. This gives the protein CASRRGQINSPLHF.

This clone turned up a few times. CDR3 DNA sequence: TGTGCCAGCAGTACCAGGGCGTGGGGCAACGAGCAGTACTTC. Encoded protein: CASSTRAWGNEQYF. The rearrangement links TRBV6-5 to TRBJ2-7; D is perhaps TRBD1 (5 bases). The CDR3 length is 14 residues. Germline V gene sequence: CDR1 MNHEY, CDR2 SVGAGI. V was pared by 5 bases and J by 5 bases, with 16 bases between.

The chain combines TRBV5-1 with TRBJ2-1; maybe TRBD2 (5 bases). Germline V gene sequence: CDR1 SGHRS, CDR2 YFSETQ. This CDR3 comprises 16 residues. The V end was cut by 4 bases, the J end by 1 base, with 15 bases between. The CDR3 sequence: CASSAKAGVSYNEQFF. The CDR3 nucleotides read TGCGCCAGCAGCGCCAAAGCCGGGGTATCCTACAATGAGCAGTTCTTC.

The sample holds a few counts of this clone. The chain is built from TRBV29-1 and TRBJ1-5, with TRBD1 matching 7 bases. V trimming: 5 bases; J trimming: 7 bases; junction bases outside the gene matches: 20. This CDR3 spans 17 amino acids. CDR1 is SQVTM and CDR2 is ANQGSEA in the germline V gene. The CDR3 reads CSVCGGRAGQVRQPQHF. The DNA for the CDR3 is TGCAGCGTTTGTGGGGGTCGAGCTGGACAGGTCAGACAGCCCCAGCATTTT.

CDR3 sequence reads: CASQQGRETYEQYF. DNA for the CDR3: TGTGCCAGCCAGCAAGGGAGGGAGACGTACGAGCAGTACTTC. The chain combines TRBV5-5 with TRBJ2-7; 7 positions agree with TRBD2. The CDR3 runs to 14 residues. V dropped 7 bases and J dropped 4; count of bases not matched to a gene: 11. CDR1 is SGHKS, CDR2 YYEKEE, per germline (reference sequence).

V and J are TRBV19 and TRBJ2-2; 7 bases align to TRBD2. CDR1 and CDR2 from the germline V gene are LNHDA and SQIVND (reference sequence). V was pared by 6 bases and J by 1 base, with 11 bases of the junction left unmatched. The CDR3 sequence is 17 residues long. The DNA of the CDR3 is TGTGCCAGTAGCCCTTTACTAGCGACTTGGAACACCGGGGAGCTGTTTTTT. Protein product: CASSPLLATWNTGELFF.

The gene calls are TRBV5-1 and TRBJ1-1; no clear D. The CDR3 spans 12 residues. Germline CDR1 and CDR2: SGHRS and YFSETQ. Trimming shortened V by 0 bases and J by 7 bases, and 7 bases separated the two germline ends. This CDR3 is CASSLGAHEAFF. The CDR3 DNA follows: TGCGCCAGCAGCTTGGGGGCCCATGAAGCTTTCTTT.

CDR3 sequence: CSVDRNTGELFF. The CDR3 DNA sequence: TGCAGCGTTGATAGGAACACCGGGGAGCTGTTTTTT. This chain links TRBV29-1 with TRBJ2-2; no firm D call. The germline V and J ends were trimmed by 3 bases and 1 base, with 3 bases remaining between them. CDR3 size: 12 residues. The germline V gene encodes CDR1 SQVTM and CDR2 ANQGSEA.

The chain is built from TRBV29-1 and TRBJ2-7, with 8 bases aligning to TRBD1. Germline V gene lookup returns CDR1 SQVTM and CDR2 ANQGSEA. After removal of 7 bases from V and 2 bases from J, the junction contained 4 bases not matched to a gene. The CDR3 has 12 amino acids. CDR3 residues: CSGLTGAYEQYF. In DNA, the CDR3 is TGCAGCGGGCTGACAGGGGCCTACGAGCAGTACTTC.

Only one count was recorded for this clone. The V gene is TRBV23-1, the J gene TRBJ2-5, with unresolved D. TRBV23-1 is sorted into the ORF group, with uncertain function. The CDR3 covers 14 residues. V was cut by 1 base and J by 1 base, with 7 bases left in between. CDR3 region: CASSQLNSQETQYF. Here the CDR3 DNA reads TGCGCCAGCAGTCAATTAAACTCCCAAGAGACCCAGTACTTC.

The CDR3 region is CASSGTGAYEQYF. In DNA, the CDR3 is TGTGCCAGCAGCGGCACAGGGGCCTACGAGCAGTACTTC. The chain couples TRBV9 to TRBJ2-7, with TRBD1 identical over 7 bases. CDR1 is SGDLS, CDR2 YYNGEE, per germline. CDR3 length: 13 residues. V was clipped by 3 bases and J by 2 bases; unmatched bases: 2.